What follows are 19 T cell receptor beta chains derived from one specimen sequenced in a study of T cells in Graves' hyperthyroidism and ophthalmopathy. Amplified TCR beta CDR3 regions came from RNA transcripts. The TCR CDR3 was amplified in a first-round RT-PCR using the HTBI primer set. Using its own MiXCR run on the multiplex PCR reads, TCRdb lists one record per CDR3 protein. The table lists about 600,000 distinct CDR3 sequences, approximately 15% of them singletons. Sequences were obtained from blood. All receptors come from a woman aged 18 to 35 with Graves' ophthalmopathy.

This clonotype was seen only a few times. Given a much more abundant clone one base away, this may be a read error. The rearrangement links TRBV27 to TRBJ1-4, with D perhaps TRBD1 (5 bases). Per germline, CDR1 MNHEY and CDR2 SMNVEV (reference sequence). Trimming took 4 bases from V and 7 from J, leaving 16 bases between them. The CDR3 spans 15 residues. CDR3 region: CASSSTRQGGEKLFF. As DNA, the CDR3 is TGTGCCAGCAGTTCAACTCGGCAGGGTGGTGAAAAACTGTTTTTT.

The table lists this clonotype with a few counts. The rearrangement joins TRBV12-3 or TRBV12-4 to TRBJ1-5; 11 positions agree with TRBD1. This CDR3 comprises 18 residues. After removal of 6 bases from V and 6 bases from J, the junction contained 16 bases not matched to a gene. The CDR3 loop is CASSGNRDRGEVGQPQHF. As DNA, the CDR3 is TGTGCCAGCAGCGGAAACCGGGACAGGGGGGAGGTGGGTCAGCCCCAGCATTTT.

The chain joins TRBV19 to TRBJ2-7; D perhaps matches TRBD2 (7 bases). Deletions cut 6 bases from V and 2 bases from J, with 17 bases between. Germline V lookup: CDR1 LNHDA, CDR2 SQIVND (reference sequence). The CDR3 is 15 amino acids. The CDR3 spells CASRGRGGGPYEQYF. The CDR3 DNA is TGTGCCAGTAGGGGAAGAGGCGGGGGCCCCTACGAGCAGTACTTC.

This chain joins TRBV24-1 and TRBJ1-5, with a possible D match to TRBD1 (6 bases). The CDR3 has 16 residues. Trimming stripped 4 bases from V and 6 bases from J, with 18 bases between. Germline-derived CDR1 and CDR2 are KGHDR and SFDVKD. CDR3 sequence reads: CATSDPRGFGIQPQHF. CDR3 coding DNA: TGTGCCACCAGTGACCCTAGGGGGTTCGGTATTCAGCCCCAGCATTTT.

This clonotype was observed a few times. The J gene is TRBJ2-7, the V gene TRBV5-6, with TRBD2 identical over 11 bases. The CDR3 sequence is 15 residues long. With 2 bases clipped from V and 2 bases from J, the junction kept 3 bases outside the gene matches. Germline values: CDR1 SGHDT, CDR2 YYEEEE. The CDR3, as DNA: TGTGCCAGCAGCTTCCGACTAGCGGGAACCTACGAGCAGTACTTC. It yields the protein CASSFRLAGTYEQYF.

Turning to this clonotype: Just one base apart from a much larger clone, this may be a read error. The chain is built from TRBV6-2 or TRBV6-3 and TRBJ2-7; perhaps TRBD1 as D (5 bases). Germline V gene sequence: CDR1 MNHEY, CDR2 SVGEGT. The CDR3 contains 13 residues. Here the CDR3 reads CASTWTFLYKQYF. CDR3 coding DNA: TGTGCCAGCACCTGGACATTCCTCTACAAGCAGTACTTC.

The V gene is TRBV19, the J gene TRBJ1-1, with no clear D. V shed 1 base and J shed 6 bases, with 15 bases lying between them. This CDR3 is built from 15 residues. Per germline, CDR1 LNHDA and CDR2 SQIVND (reference sequence). The CDR3 nucleotides read TGTGCCAGTAGTATAGCCCAGTTGGTTCACGCTGAAGCTTTCTTT. Its protein is CASSIAQLVHAEAFF.

This clonotype appeared a few times. The chain carries TRBV6-4 and TRBJ1-2; 10 bases fit TRBD1. Germline V lookup: CDR1 MRHNA, CDR2 SNTAGT. The length of the CDR3 is 13 residues. The V gene end was trimmed by 6 bases and the J gene end by 7 bases; junction bases not matched to a gene: 5. CDR3 loop: CASSPGQGIGYTF. CDR3 DNA: TGTGCCAGCAGCCCGGGACAGGGGATTGGCTACACCTTC.

This clonotype was recorded many times. V is TRBV28 and J is TRBJ2-7; 10 nucleotides line up with TRBD2. The CDR3 sequence is 13 residues long. Germline CDR1 is MDHEN and CDR2 is SYDVKM. Trimming at V came to 10 bases and at J to 5 bases, leaving 8 bases not matched to a gene. CDR3 DNA: TGTGCCAACCACCTAGCGGGAGATGACGAGCAGTACTTC. Translating gives CANHLAGDDEQYF. Combining the CDR3 with reference TRBV28 and TRBJ2-7 gives the whole variable domain DVKVTQSSRYLVKRTGEKVFLECVQDMDHENMFWYRQDPGLGLRLIYFSYDVKMKEKGDIPEGYSVSREKKERFSLILESASTNQTSMYLCANHLAGDDEQYFGPGTRLTVT.

This clonotype was counted ten times or more. The chain joins TRBV2 to TRBJ2-1; unclear D gene. Germline assignment: CDR1 SNHLY and CDR2 FYNNEI. CDR3 length: 13 amino acids. Trimming cost V 5 bases and J 5 bases, with 10 bases left between them. CDR3 residues: CASSYSADNEQFF. CDR3 bases: TGTGCCAGCAGTTACAGCGCAGACAATGAGCAGTTCTTC.

This clonotype was detected many times. The CDR3 DNA follows: TGTGCCAGCAGCCAGGAGGATGTAACTACGCAGTATTTT. Translated, it gives CASSQEDVTTQYF. The gene calls are TRBV14 and TRBJ2-3; D possibly corresponds to TRBD2 (5 bases). The germline CDR1 and CDR2 sequences are SGHDN and FVKESK. The CDR3 covers 13 residues. V lost 3 bases and J lost 8, with 12 bases in between.

This clonotype was detected ten times or more. The V call is TRBV27, the J call TRBJ1-5; TRBD1 aligns across 7 bases. The CDR3 extends over 15 amino acids. J was trimmed by 4 bases and V by 3 bases; bases with no gene match: 6. Germline lookup yields CDR1 MNHEY and CDR2 SMNVEV (reference sequence). In DNA, the CDR3 is TGTGCCAGCAGTTTGACAGGGTTTGGAAATCAGCCCCAGCATTTT. It specifies CASSLTGFGNQPQHF.

The J gene is TRBJ2-7, the V gene TRBV7-6; 8 nucleotides match TRBD1. The junction had 8 bases not matched to a gene; V was cut back by 2 bases and J by 5 bases. CDR1 SGHVS and CDR2 FNYEAQ come from the germline V gene. This CDR3 has 15 amino acids. DNA of the CDR3: TGTGCCAGCAGCTTAAGCCCAGGACAGGGAGACGAGCAGTACTTC. Translation: CASSLSPGQGDEQYF.

The chain links TRBV7-2 to TRBJ1-5; 10 bases match TRBD1. With 4 bases clipped from V and 5 bases from J, the junction kept 8 bases outside the gene matches. In germline, CDR1 is SGHTA, CDR2 FQGNSA. The CDR3 runs to 16 residues. The CDR3 loop reads CASSSRQGASHQPQHF. The CDR3 DNA is TGTGCCAGCAGCTCGAGACAGGGGGCTAGTCATCAGCCCCAGCATTTT.

This clonotype occurred many times. The J gene is TRBJ2-7, the V gene TRBV12-3 or TRBV12-4; D not resolved. The CDR3 contains 13 residues. V was shortened by 5 bases and J by 6 bases, with 14 bases between the two germline ends. The CDR3 loop reads CASSPGMGSEQYF. DNA of the CDR3: TGTGCCAGCAGTCCTGGAATGGGGTCCGAGCAGTACTTC.

This clonotype showed up just a few times. The V and J genes are TRBV3-1 and TRBJ2-1; 10 nucleotides agree with TRBD2. Germline V gives CDR1 LGHDT, CDR2 YNNKEL (reference sequence). CDR3 size: 16 residues. V lost 4 bases and J lost 8; bases outside the gene matches: 11. The CDR3: CASSPPLAGAGYEQFF. CDR3 nucleotides: TGTGCCAGCAGCCCCCCCCTAGCGGGAGCAGGGTATGAGCAGTTCTTC.

This clonotype came up many times. This chain joins TRBV7-8 and TRBJ1-1, with D possibly being TRBD1 (5 bases). Deletions cut 5 bases from V and 4 bases from J, with 14 bases between. The CDR3 runs 14 residues. Germline CDR1 is SGHVS and CDR2 is FQNEAQ. The CDR3 loop reads CASSPTRGGTEAFF. As DNA, the CDR3 is TGTGCCAGCAGCCCGACTAGGGGAGGCACTGAAGCTTTCTTT.

The table lists this clonotype with many counts. The chain joins TRBV11-3 to TRBJ1-4, with D uncertain. The CDR3 runs 15 residues. V lost 5 bases and J 8 bases, leaving 18 bases between the germline ends. Germline CDR1 is SGHNT and CDR2 is YENEEA. CDR3 amino acids: CASSHWREAGEKLFF. DNA of the CDR3: TGTGCCAGCAGCCACTGGAGGGAAGCGGGAGAAAAACTGTTTTTT.

This clonotype was picked up a small number of times. This chain joins TRBV13 and TRBJ1-2, with D possibly matching TRBD1 (6 bases). The CDR3 is 13 amino acids. Germline V gene sequence: CDR1 PRHDT, CDR2 FYEKMQ (reference sequence). V lost 5 bases and J lost 3, with 10 bases in between. CDR3 region: CASSVTGHYGYTF. The CDR3 DNA sequence: TGTGCCAGCAGCGTAACAGGGCACTATGGCTACACCTTC.